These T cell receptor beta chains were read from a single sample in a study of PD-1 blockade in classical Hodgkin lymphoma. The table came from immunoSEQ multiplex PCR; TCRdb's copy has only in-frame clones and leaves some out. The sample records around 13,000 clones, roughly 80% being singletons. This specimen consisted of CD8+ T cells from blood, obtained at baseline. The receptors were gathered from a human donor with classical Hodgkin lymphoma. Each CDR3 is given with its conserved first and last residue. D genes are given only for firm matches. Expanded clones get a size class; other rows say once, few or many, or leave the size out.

CDR3 DNA: TGTGCCATCAAGGACAGATCGAACACCGGGGAGCTGTTTTTT
CDR3 protein: CAIKDRSNTGELFF
D gene: -
J gene: TRBJ2-2
V gene: TRBV28
clone size: -

CDR3 DNA: TGTGCCACCAGCAGAGGTTTGGAGGCATACGAGCAGTACTTC
CDR3 protein: CATSRGLEAYEQYF
D gene: -
J gene: TRBJ2-7
V gene: TRBV15
clone size: -

CDR3 DNA: TGTGCCAGCAGCCCAGGGAGAAGGTCCTATAATTCACCCCTCCACTTT
CDR3 protein: CASSPGRRSYNSPLHF
D gene: -
J gene: TRBJ1-6
V gene: TRBV21-1
clone size: -

CDR3 DNA: TGTGCCAGCAGCCAAGAGCGGGGGGTCCAAGAGACCCAGTACTTC
CDR3 protein: CASSQERGVQETQYF
D gene: TRBD2
J gene: TRBJ2-5
V gene: TRBV4-2
clone size: -

CDR3 DNA: TGTGCCAGCAGCTCGGCCCGTTTGGGGGGCTCGGAAGGGGGTTCACCCCTCCACTTT
CDR3 protein: CASSSARLGGSEGGSPLHF
D gene: -
J gene: TRBJ1-6
V gene: TRBV7-8
clone size: -

CDR3 DNA: TGTGCCAGCAGCCCATCAGGACACCCACCTAACTATTATGGCTACACCTTC
CDR3 protein: CASSPSGHPPNYYGYTF
D gene: -
J gene: TRBJ1-2
V gene: TRBV5-4
clone size: -

CDR3 DNA: TGTGCCAGCAGTTACTCGTTGGGGGGGCGGAACACTGAAGCTTTCTTT
CDR3 protein: CASSYSLGGRNTEAFF
D gene: -
J gene: TRBJ1-1
V gene: TRBV6-6
clone size: -

CDR3 DNA: TGCGCCAGCAGTGAGTGGGCCCTTTCGTCGGGGGCCCCCACCTACGAGCAGTACTTC
CDR3 protein: CASSEWALSSGAPTYEQYF
D gene: -
J gene: TRBJ2-7
V gene: TRBV10-1
clone size: -

CDR3 DNA: TGTGCCAGCAGCTATCAGGGGTTCTACGAGCAGTACTTC
CDR3 protein: CASSYQGFYEQYF
D gene: -
J gene: TRBJ2-7
V gene: TRBV5-6
clone size: -

CDR3 DNA: TGTGCCAGCAGCCAATGGACTAGCGGGGGATACGAGCAGTACTTC
CDR3 protein: CASSQWTSGGYEQYF
D gene: TRBD2
J gene: TRBJ2-7
V gene: TRBV7-2
clone size: -

CDR3 DNA: TGTGCCAGCAAGTGGAACACTGAAGCTTTCTTT
CDR3 protein: CASKWNTEAFF
D gene: -
J gene: TRBJ1-1
V gene: TRBV2
clone size: -

CDR3 DNA: TGTGCCAGCAGCCTCCGGGACAGGGTTCCTGAAAAACTGTTTTTT
CDR3 protein: CASSLRDRVPEKLFF
D gene: TRBD1
J gene: TRBJ1-4
V gene: TRBV7-8
clone size: -

CDR3 DNA: TGTGCCAGCAAACCCTACAGGGGTCACTATGGCTACACCTTC
CDR3 protein: CASKPYRGHYGYTF
D gene: TRBD1
J gene: TRBJ1-2
V gene: TRBV6-1
clone size: few

CDR3 DNA: TGTGCCATACAACGGGGGGCGGAGGATACGCAGTATTTT
CDR3 protein: CAIQRGAEDTQYF
D gene: -
J gene: TRBJ2-3
V gene: TRBV2
clone size: -

CDR3 DNA: TGTGCCAGCAGGTTACTACTAGTGAACGGGGAGCTGTTTTTT
CDR3 protein: CASRLLLVNGELFF
D gene: -
J gene: TRBJ2-2
V gene: TRBV6-5
clone size: -

CDR3 DNA: TGTGCCACCAGCAGAGATCCCCTTGCCGGGGAGCAGTACTTC
CDR3 protein: CATSRDPLAGEQYF
D gene: -
J gene: TRBJ2-7
V gene: TRBV15
clone size: -

CDR3 DNA: TGTGCCAGCAGCCTAGGGGGAGGGGTGCGTGAAAAACTGTTTTTT
CDR3 protein: CASSLGGGVREKLFF
D gene: -
J gene: TRBJ1-4
V gene: TRBV6-1
clone size: -

CDR3 DNA: TGTGCCAGCAGTTCGGGGGCAGGGTGGAACACTGAAGCTTTCTTT
CDR3 protein: CASSSGAGWNTEAFF
D gene: -
J gene: TRBJ1-1
V gene: TRBV7-3
clone size: once

CDR3 DNA: TGTGCTAGTGGTTTGGTACCCGGTCTTATGACCTATAATTCACCCCTCCACTTT
CDR3 protein: CASGLVPGLMTYNSPLHF
D gene: -
J gene: TRBJ1-6
V gene: TRBV12-5
clone size: few

CDR3 DNA: TGTGCCAGCACCCCGCCGATGTGGTCAGTTATATTCAATGAGCAGTTCTTC
CDR3 protein: CASTPPMWSVIFNEQFF
D gene: -
J gene: TRBJ2-1
V gene: TRBV7-9
clone size: -

CDR3 DNA: TGTGCCAGCTCACCAGCGCTGAGCGGGACGGTCTCACACGAGCAGTACTTC
CDR3 protein: CASSPALSGTVSHEQYF
D gene: TRBD2
J gene: TRBJ2-7
V gene: TRBV18
clone size: -

CDR3 DNA: TGTGCCAGCAGCTCCGGCGGGGGGGCCAGAGAGACCCAGTACTTC
CDR3 protein: CASSSGGGARETQYF
D gene: TRBD2
J gene: TRBJ2-5
V gene: TRBV7-6
clone size: -

CDR3 DNA: TGTGCCAGCAGTTTAATGGGGCAGGGGGCACAGCCCCAGCATTTT
CDR3 protein: CASSLMGQGAQPQHF
D gene: TRBD1
J gene: TRBJ1-5
V gene: TRBV28
clone size: -

CDR3 DNA: TGTGCCAGCAGCTCCGTTCAGGGGCCCACAGATACGCAGTATTTT
CDR3 protein: CASSSVQGPTDTQYF
D gene: -
J gene: TRBJ2-3
V gene: TRBV7-8
clone size: few

CDR3 DNA: TGTGCCACCAGCATAGGACCAGGCAGATCGGGCGAGACCCAGTACTTC
CDR3 protein: CATSIGPGRSGETQYF
D gene: -
J gene: TRBJ2-5
V gene: TRBV15
clone size: -

CDR3 DNA: TGTGCCAGCAGCCCTGGCCAGGGACCGGCAAACAATGAGCAGTTCTTC
CDR3 protein: CASSPGQGPANNEQFF
D gene: -
J gene: TRBJ2-1
V gene: TRBV7-9
clone size: -

CDR3 DNA: TGTGCCAGCAGCAGGGGCGGCTCCTACGAGCAGTACTTC
CDR3 protein: CASSRGGSYEQYF
D gene: -
J gene: TRBJ2-7
V gene: TRBV9
clone size: -

CDR3 DNA: TGTGCCAGCAGTGCCCTCCCCTCACGGGGTGGAAACACCATATATTTT
CDR3 protein: CASSALPSRGGNTIYF
D gene: -
J gene: TRBJ1-3
V gene: TRBV2
clone size: few

CDR3 DNA: TGCGCCAGCGGGCACAGGGAAATCACTAATTCACCCCTCCACTTT
CDR3 protein: CASGHREITNSPLHF
D gene: -
J gene: TRBJ1-6
V gene: TRBV10-1
clone size: -

CDR3 DNA: TGTGCCACCCAGCCGGGACAGGGAGGAAAAAATCAGCCCCAGCATTTT
CDR3 protein: CATQPGQGGKNQPQHF
D gene: TRBD1
J gene: TRBJ1-5
V gene: TRBV19
clone size: -

CDR3 DNA: TGTGCCAGCACCCCAACAGGGATCCCCAATCAGCCCCAGCATTTT
CDR3 protein: CASTPTGIPNQPQHF
D gene: -
J gene: TRBJ1-5
V gene: TRBV6-5
clone size: -

CDR3 DNA: TGTGCCAGCAGTTTCGGAAAGAACACTGAAGCTTTCTTT
CDR3 protein: CASSFGKNTEAFF
D gene: -
J gene: TRBJ1-1
V gene: TRBV6-6
clone size: -

CDR3 DNA: TGTGCCAGCAGCTTAGGGGCAGGGATAAACAATGAGCAGTTCTTC
CDR3 protein: CASSLGAGINNEQFF
D gene: -
J gene: TRBJ2-1
V gene: TRBV7-8
clone size: -

CDR3 DNA: TGTGCCAGCAGTGGGGGGGATTACGGTGAGCAGTTCTTC
CDR3 protein: CASSGGDYGEQFF
D gene: -
J gene: TRBJ2-1
V gene: TRBV6-4
clone size: -

CDR3 DNA: TGTGCCAGCAGCTTAGGAGGACAGGGGAATGAAGCTTTCTTT
CDR3 protein: CASSLGGQGNEAFF
D gene: TRBD1
J gene: TRBJ1-1
V gene: TRBV7-9
clone size: few

CDR3 DNA: TGTGCCAGCAGGGGGACAAAGGGGCACACCTTC
CDR3 protein: CASRGTKGHTF
D gene: -
J gene: TRBJ1-2
V gene: TRBV2
clone size: few

CDR3 DNA: TGTGCCAGCAGGGGAGCGATGGGCGAGCAGTACTTC
CDR3 protein: CASRGAMGEQYF
D gene: -
J gene: TRBJ2-7
V gene: TRBV27
clone size: -

CDR3 DNA: TGTGCCAGCAGCTTAGGAGCAGGTCCCTCGGGCAATGAGCAGTTCTTC
CDR3 protein: CASSLGAGPSGNEQFF
D gene: -
J gene: TRBJ2-1
V gene: TRBV7-2
clone size: once

CDR3 DNA: TGTGCCAGCAGCTTGGTAGGTGACAGGGTTTCACCCCTCCACTTT
CDR3 protein: CASSLVGDRVSPLHF
D gene: TRBD1
J gene: TRBJ1-6
V gene: TRBV5-6
clone size: -

CDR3 DNA: TGTGCCGGCCCTAGCAGGAGCTCCTACAATGAGCAGTTCTTC
CDR3 protein: CAGPSRSSYNEQFF
D gene: -
J gene: TRBJ2-1
V gene: TRBV2
clone size: -

CDR3 DNA: TGTGCCAGCAGTTTTGCCCCGGACACCGGGGAGCTGTTTTTT
CDR3 protein: CASSFAPDTGELFF
D gene: -
J gene: TRBJ2-2
V gene: TRBV27
clone size: -

CDR3 DNA: TGTGCCAGCAGCTTAGGTGTGCGAGCGGCGGGGGAGACCCAGTACTTC
CDR3 protein: CASSLGVRAAGETQYF
D gene: -
J gene: TRBJ2-5
V gene: TRBV7-9
clone size: -

CDR3 DNA: TGTGCCAGCAGCTTAACGACAGGAGGAAAACTGTTTTTT
CDR3 protein: CASSLTTGGKLFF
D gene: -
J gene: TRBJ1-4
V gene: TRBV11-3
clone size: -

CDR3 DNA: TGTGCCAGCAGCTCGGCCGGAGATACGCAGTATTTT
CDR3 protein: CASSSAGDTQYF
D gene: -
J gene: TRBJ2-3
V gene: TRBV7-6
clone size: -

CDR3 DNA: TGTGCCAGCAGCAAGGGGGACAGGGAGGGGCGGAACACTGAAGCTTTCTTT
CDR3 protein: CASSKGDREGRNTEAFF
D gene: -
J gene: TRBJ1-1
V gene: TRBV21-1
clone size: once

CDR3 DNA: TGTGCCAGCAGCCAAGGACAGGGGATAGAGCAGTACTTC
CDR3 protein: CASSQGQGIEQYF
D gene: TRBD1
J gene: TRBJ2-7
V gene: TRBV14
clone size: -

CDR3 DNA: TGTGCCAGCAGAAGGGACAATTACAATGAGCAGTTCTTC
CDR3 protein: CASRRDNYNEQFF
D gene: -
J gene: TRBJ2-1
V gene: TRBV28
clone size: -

CDR3 DNA: TGTGCCAGCAGCCCGCGAGCCTTGAAAACTGAAGCTTTCTTT
CDR3 protein: CASSPRALKTEAFF
D gene: -
J gene: TRBJ1-1
V gene: TRBV7-3
clone size: -

CDR3 DNA: TGTGCCAGCAGCTTGTTTGCGGGCGGCAGCACAGATACGCAGTATTTT
CDR3 protein: CASSLFAGGSTDTQYF
D gene: -
J gene: TRBJ2-3
V gene: TRBV4-2
clone size: -

CDR3 DNA: TGTGCCAGCAGTAGGGGGACAGGGAATTCACCCCTCCACTTT
CDR3 protein: CASSRGTGNSPLHF
D gene: TRBD1
J gene: TRBJ1-6
V gene: TRBV28
clone size: -

CDR3 DNA: TGCGCCAGCAGCTTGGAACAGGGTCTCTATAATTCACCCCTCCACTTT
CDR3 protein: CASSLEQGLYNSPLHF
D gene: -
J gene: TRBJ1-6
V gene: TRBV5-1
clone size: once

CDR3 DNA: TGTGCCAGCGCAATTGGGCTGGGGGCGCCCGGCTACACCTTC
CDR3 protein: CASAIGLGAPGYTF
D gene: -
J gene: TRBJ1-2
V gene: TRBV11-2
clone size: few

CDR3 DNA: TGTGCCAGCAGCCAAGGGACAGAGCAGTACTTC
CDR3 protein: CASSQGTEQYF
D gene: -
J gene: TRBJ2-7
V gene: TRBV4-2
clone size: -

CDR3 DNA: TGTGCCAGCAGTCCCTTGGCCAAAACAGATACGCAGTATTTT
CDR3 protein: CASSPLAKTDTQYF
D gene: -
J gene: TRBJ2-3
V gene: TRBV28
clone size: -